This T cell receptor beta chain is drawn from a study of blood T cell repertoires in COVID-19. CDR3 length: 15 residues. Germline CDR1 MNHNS, CDR2 SASEGT. Trimming took off 3 bases at V and 1 base at J, with 10 bases between the two ends. How the authors handled the data: Quantification of nucleated cells was approximated via reference gene primer amplification. The table came from immunoSEQ multiplex PCR; TCRdb's copy has only in-frame clones and leaves some out. V and J calls and clone size follow that table, whereas D and trimming were derived from the DNA. Here the sample spans 300,000 to 400,000 clones, more than 70% being singletons.

The chain employs TRBV6-1 and TRBJ2-1; weak D call: TRBD2 (5 bases). Sequenced material: peripheral blood. The TCR comes from a man aged 25-45 years with active or convalescent COVID-19. The CDR3 sequence is CASSDGVLSYNEQFF. CDR3 bases: TGTGCCAGCAGTGACGGGGTCCTTTCCTACAATGAGCAGTTCTTC.